This TCR beta chain is drawn from a study of blood T cell repertoires in COVID-19. In the study overall: Acute-phase and convalescent COVID-19 samples originated in the United States, Italy and Spain.

The CDR3 contains 20 residues. Germline-derived CDR1 and CDR2 are LGHDT and YNNKEL (reference sequence). V was trimmed by 0 bases and J by 4 bases, leaving 22 bases between them. Per the original data handling: Amplifying reference gene primers gave estimates of nucleated cell counts. Sequenced by immunoSEQ multiplex PCR; TCRdb stores in-frame clones only, minus some. Clonal size and the V and J genes are those of that table, whereas D and trimming came from the DNA. The data contain some 220,000 clones, around 90% of them singletons. This clonotype was obtained from a young woman who had recovered from COVID-19. The sequenced sample was peripheral blood. V gene TRBV3-1 (or the pseudogene TRBV3-2) combines with J gene TRBJ1-6; D uncertain. CDR3 DNA: TGTGCCAGCAGCCAAGATCTTCTGGTTTACGGGAGCGAGTATAATTCACCCCTCCACTTT. It specifies CASSQDLLVYGSEYNSPLHF.